These 27 T cell receptor beta chains were all obtained from the same sample, sequenced in a study of response to subunit inactivated influenza vaccine. From the RT-PCR reads, TCRdb called clonotypes with MiXCR, one entry per CDR3 protein. The sample has 290,000 or so distinct CDR3 sequences, around 20% seen once; the top ten hold 9% to 12%. The sequenced sample was PBMCs from blood, obtained 21 months after vaccination. The receptor source for this set is a man aged 50-75 years who received an inactivated influenza vaccine.

V and J are TRBV12-3 or TRBV12-4 and TRBJ2-5; D gene unclear. The V gene lost 3 bases and the J gene lost 5 bases, with 10 bases spanning the gap. The CDR3 contains 13 residues. This CDR3 reads CASSFLGMETQYF. CDR3 DNA: TGTGCCAGCAGTTTTTTAGGGATGGAGACCCAGTACTTC.

In its sample, this clonotype was seen many times. V and J are TRBV7-8 and TRBJ1-1; perhaps TRBD1 as D (5 bases). This CDR3 is built from 13 residues. V was shortened by 5 bases and J by 3 bases, with 10 bases between the two germline ends. Germline V CDR1 and CDR2: SGHVS, FQNEAQ. CDR3 bases: TGTGCCAGCAGCGGGGGAGGGGACACTGAAGCTTTCTTT. Translating it yields CASSGGGDTEAFF.

This clonotype was observed a few times. The gene calls are TRBV9 and TRBJ1-1; D possibly corresponds to TRBD1 (5 bases). The CDR3 runs 15 residues. V was trimmed by 0 bases and J by 5 bases, leaving 14 bases between them. Germline V lookup: CDR1 SGDLS, CDR2 YYNGEE. The CDR3 protein is CASSVVGQAETEAFF. DNA of the CDR3: TGTGCCAGCAGCGTAGTGGGGCAGGCGGAAACTGAAGCTTTCTTT.

This chain joins TRBV7-2 and TRBJ1-4; 7 nucleotides align to TRBD1. Germline values: CDR1 SGHTA, CDR2 FQGNSA. Trimming removed 5 bases from V and 6 bases from J; junction bases left unmatched: 6. The CDR3 consists of 14 residues. CDR3 region: CASSRDRTDEKLFF. The CDR3 region has the DNA TGTGCCAGCAGCCGGGACAGAACCGATGAAAAACTGTTTTTT.

Only a few counts were recorded for this clonotype. This chain joins TRBV20-1 and TRBJ1-5, with 7 bases aligning to TRBD1. Germline trimming cut 2 bases from V and 6 bases from J; bases unmatched to any gene: 4. CDR1 is DFQATT, CDR2 SNEGSKA, per germline (reference sequence). The CDR3 is made up of 13 amino acids. CDR3 in amino acids: CSARNRGTQPQHF. The CDR3 region has the DNA TGCAGTGCTAGAAACAGGGGCACTCAGCCCCAGCATTTT.

This clonotype has a handful of counts. The chain's CDR3 is CASSSLPGQQVYF. Here the CDR3 DNA reads TGTGCCAGCAGCTCACTACCGGGACAGCAGGTTTATTTT. The chain employs TRBV7-3 and TRBJ1-3; 7 nucleotides agree with TRBD1. This CDR3 is built from 13 residues. The germline V gene encodes CDR1 SGHTA and CDR2 FQGTGA. V was pared by 4 bases and J by 16 bases, with 13 bases of the junction left unmatched.

The V and J genes are TRBV5-1 and TRBJ2-3; TRBD2 agrees at 12 bases. Per the germline V gene, CDR1 is SGHRS and CDR2 is YFSETQ. This CDR3 region has 13 residues. Trimming at V came to 8 bases and at J to 6 bases, leaving 4 bases not matched to a gene. CDR3 protein: CASQGLAGDTQYF. Written as DNA, the CDR3 is TGCGCCAGTCAAGGACTAGCGGGGGATACGCAGTATTTT.

The chain employs TRBV5-1 and TRBJ2-4, with 7 bases aligning to TRBD2. The ends lost 4 bases at V and 6 bases at J; junction bases unmatched: 10. The CDR3 is 15 residues long. The germline V gene encodes CDR1 SGHRS and CDR2 YFSETQ. Written as DNA, the CDR3 is TGCGCCAGCAGCCCATTAGGGAGGGAGGCAAACATTCAGTACTTC. It specifies CASSPLGREANIQYF.

Comment on this clonotype: The conserved final phenylalanine or tryptophan is absent from the CDR3, which likely points to a read error. This chain links TRBV12-3 or TRBV12-4 with TRBJ1-1; unclear D gene. Trimming shortened V by 2 bases and J by 4 bases, and 8 bases separated the two germline ends. The CDR3 loop spans 13 amino acids. CDR3 nucleotides: TGTGCCAGCAGTTTAAAAGGGCCCACTGAAGCTTTCATT. Translation: CASSLKGPTEAFI.

This clonotype has just a few counts. V gene TRBV7-2 combines with J gene TRBJ2-7; possibly TRBD2 for D (5 bases). This CDR3 region has 15 residues. In germline, CDR1 is SGHTA, CDR2 FQGNSA. V was shortened by 3 bases and J by 4 bases, with 16 bases between the two germline ends. The CDR3 loop reads CASSFHRGETYEQYF. The CDR3 region has the DNA TGTGCCAGCAGCTTCCATCGTGGGGAGACTTACGAGCAGTACTTC.

In its sample, this clonotype was seen many times. This chain uses TRBV12-3 or TRBV12-4 with TRBJ1-5, with a possible D match to TRBD1 (6 bases). V was clipped by 6 bases and J by 2 bases, with 14 bases between them. This CDR3 comprises 15 residues. The CDR3 here is CASSRGGGGNQPQHF. CDR3 DNA: TGTGCCAGCAGCCGGGGGGGCGGTGGCAATCAGCCCCAGCATTTT.

The sample holds a few counts of this clonotype. The chain joins TRBV20-1 to TRBJ2-7, with TRBD1 as a possible D gene (5 bases). This CDR3 is 14 amino acids long. CDR1 DFQATT and CDR2 SNEGSKA come from the germline V gene (reference sequence). Trimming stripped 6 bases from V and 4 bases from J, with 19 bases between. In DNA form, the CDR3 reads TGCAGTGCGGAAGGCGGACATCTTCTTTACGAGCAGTACTTC. This codes for CSAEGGHLLYEQYF.

This clonotype appeared a few times. V is TRBV20-1 and J is TRBJ2-4; no reliable D call. CDR1 DFQATT and CDR2 SNEGSKA come from the germline V gene (reference sequence). The CDR3 sequence is 12 residues long. The CDR3 nucleotides read TGCAGCTGCGATGTAGCCAAAAACATTCAGTACTTC. It is translated as CSCDVAKNIQYF.

This clonotype has just a few counts. The chain employs TRBV11-2 and TRBJ2-7, with TRBD2 as a possible D gene (5 bases). Germline V lookup: CDR1 SGHAT, CDR2 FQNNGV. CDR3 length equals 13 residues. Trimming stripped 1 base from V and 2 bases from J, with 6 bases between. The CDR3 DNA follows: TGTGCCAGCAGCTTAGGACTAACCTACGAGCAGTACTTC. Translating it yields CASSLGLTYEQYF. Based on the CDR3 plus reference TRBV11-2 and TRBJ2-7, the full variable domain is EAGVAQSPRYKIIEKRQSVAFWCNPISGHATLYWYQQILGQGPKLLIQFQNNGVVDDSQLPKDRFSAERLKGVDSTLKIQPAKLEDSAVYLCASSLGLTYEQYFGPGTRLTVT.

The chain carries TRBV7-2 and TRBJ1-6; D is unresolved. Germline V CDR1 and CDR2: SGHTA, FQGNSA. V was pared by 5 bases and J by 3 bases, with 11 bases between. The CDR3 is 15 residues long. CDR3: CASSPGRVYNSPLHF. The CDR3 DNA reads TGTGCCAGCAGCCCCGGACGGGTCTATAATTCACCCCTCCACTTT.

This clonotype has only a few counts. This chain uses TRBV20-1 with TRBJ1-1; D perhaps matches TRBD1 (5 bases). Germline V gene data show CDR1 as DFQATT and CDR2 as SNEGSKA (reference sequence). This CDR3 comprises 13 residues. V was cut by 6 bases and J by 3 bases, with 14 bases left in between. For the CDR3, the DNA is TGCAGTGCCAAACCGGGGGGGTACACTGAAGCTTTCTTT. Translation: CSAKPGGYTEAFF.

The chain joins TRBV25-1 to TRBJ1-5, with D unresolved. Deletions cut 2 bases from V and 5 bases from J, with 4 bases between. The length of the CDR3 is 12 residues. Per the germline V gene, CDR1 is MGHDK and CDR2 is SYGVNS. The CDR3 is CASSEGYQPQHF. CDR3 coding DNA: TGTGCCAGCAGTGAAGGTTATCAGCCCCAGCATTTT.

This clonotype was counted only a few times. The chain joins TRBV5-1 to TRBJ1-2; D remains ambiguous. CDR3 length equals 17 residues. Trimming removed 3 bases at V and 5 bases at J, with 23 bases between. Germline CDR1 reads SGHRS; CDR2 reads YFSETQ. The chain's CDR3 is CASSSPGIQPKTYGYTF. For the CDR3, the DNA is TGCGCCAGCAGCTCTCCCGGGATCCAACCGAAGACATATGGCTACACCTTC.

This clonotype has ten or more counts. V usage is TRBV6-2 or TRBV6-3 and J usage is TRBJ1-5; D is perhaps TRBD1 (5 bases). V was cut by 6 bases and J by 3 bases, with 12 bases left in between. CDR1 is MNHEY and CDR2 is SVGEGT in the germline V gene. The CDR3 spans 14 residues. The CDR3 DNA follows: TGTGCCAGCAGCAAGGGGAGGGACAATCAGCCCCAGCATTTT. The encoded protein is CASSKGRDNQPQHF.

In nucleotides, the CDR3 is TGTGCCAGCAGCTTATACAGTACCTACGAGCAGTACTTC. Protein sequence: CASSLYSTYEQYF. The chain employs TRBV11-3 and TRBJ2-7; D is uncertain. Germline V gene lookup returns CDR1 SGHNT and CDR2 YENEEA. The CDR3 loop spans 13 amino acids. V gave up 2 bases and J gave up 2 bases, with 7 bases separating them.

The chain carries TRBV14 and TRBJ2-1; weak D call: TRBD2 (6 bases). V gave up 7 bases and J gave up 7 bases, with 26 bases separating them. The CDR3 is 17 residues long. The germline gives CDR1 SGHDN, CDR2 FVKESK. The CDR3: CASIPWNSSRGKNEQFF. The CDR3 DNA is TGTGCCAGCATTCCATGGAATTCGTCACGGGGGAAAAATGAGCAGTTCTTC.

The sample holds a few counts of this clonotype. The J gene is TRBJ1-4, the V gene TRBV29-1; D may be TRBD1 (5 bases). Trimming shortened V by 0 bases and J by 6 bases, and 11 bases separated the two germline ends. The CDR3 extends over 14 amino acids. CDR1 and CDR2 (germline): SQVTM, ANQGSEA. As DNA, the CDR3 is TGCAGCGTTGAAGAAAAGGGGTATGATGAAAAACTGTTTTTT. It encodes CSVEEKGYDEKLFF. Drawing the rest from reference TRBV29-1 and TRBJ1-4, the complete variable domain is SAVISQKPSRDICQRGTSLTIQCQVDSQVTMMFWYRQQPGQSLTLIATANQGSEATYESGFVIDKFPISRPNLTFSTLTVSNMSPEDSSIYLCSVEEKGYDEKLFFGSGTQLSVL.

The J gene is TRBJ2-7, the V gene TRBV9, with D possibly TRBD1 on 6 matching bases. This CDR3 comprises 15 residues. Germline CDR1 reads SGDLS; CDR2 reads YYNGEE. Trimming cost V 2 bases and J 8 bases, with 20 bases left between them. CDR3 DNA: TGTGCCAGCAGCGTGAACGGGGACATTACAATCAAGCAGTACTTC. It specifies CASSVNGDITIKQYF.

The chain employs TRBV7-9 and TRBJ2-3; D uncertain. Looked up from germline, CDR1 is SEHNR and CDR2 is FQNEAQ (reference sequence). Trimming removed 0 bases at V and 4 bases at J, with 8 bases between. This CDR3 spans 14 amino acids. CDR3 in amino acids: CASSLAGMADTQYF. The CDR3 DNA is TGTGCCAGCAGCTTAGCGGGGATGGCAGATACGCAGTATTTT.

This rearrangement joins TRBV12-3 or TRBV12-4 to TRBJ2-3, with 12 bases aligning to TRBD2. This CDR3 spans 21 amino acids. Unmatched junction bases numbered 18, after V lost 4 bases and J lost 1 base. CDR3 residues: CASSSPGWLAGGPGGTDTQYF. The CDR3 region has the DNA TGTGCCAGCAGTTCCCCTGGTTGGCTAGCGGGGGGGCCGGGTGGCACAGATACGCAGTATTTT.

This clonotype was found many times. This chain's CDR3 is CASSFLGTANSPLHF. In DNA, the CDR3 is TGTGCCAGCAGCTTCCTCGGGACAGCCAATTCACCCCTCCACTTT. V gene TRBV5-6 combines with J gene TRBJ1-6; TRBD1 agrees at 7 bases. Germline V gives CDR1 SGHDT, CDR2 YYEEEE. The V gene end was trimmed by 2 bases and the J gene end by 7 bases; junction bases not matched to a gene: 6. The CDR3 covers 15 residues.

The gene calls are TRBV6-1 and TRBJ2-3; TRBD2 matches at 9 bases. J lost 1 base, V lost 7 bases, and 6 bases had no gene match. This CDR3 is 15 amino acids long. CDR1 and CDR2 (germline): MNHNS, SASEGT. The CDR3 reads CASNQASGGTDTQYF. The CDR3 nucleotides are TGTGCCAGCAACCAAGCTAGCGGGGGCACAGATACGCAGTATTTT.